The rows below give T cell receptor beta chains drawn from one sample of a study of cytomegalovirus exposure and HLA in healthy donors. The protocol was immunoSEQ multiplex PCR, while the TCRdb copy is restricted to in-frame clones and leaves out a portion. Of 65,000 to 85,000 clones in the sample, roughly 89% were seen once. The sample consisted of PBMCs. The receptors stem from a young woman in good health and CMV-seronegative. Each CDR3 is given with its conserved first and last residue. The D gene is left open where the match is weak. Clone size is shown for a subset of rows, as once, few, many or a class of expanded clone.

D gene	V gene	clone size	J gene	CDR3 protein	CDR3 DNA
TRBD1	TRBV19	NA	TRBJ2-6	CASRDRSSGANVLTF	TGTGCCAGTAGGGACAGGAGCTCTGGGGCCAACGTCCTGACTTTC
NA	TRBV29-1	NA	TRBJ2-2	CSVEEGHANTGELFF	TGCAGCGTTGAGGAGGGCCACGCGAACACCGGGGAGCTGTTTTTT
NA	TRBV7-2	few	TRBJ2-7	CASSSISWEQYF	TGTGCCAGCAGCTCTATCTCGTGGGAGCAGTACTTC
TRBD2	TRBV27	NA	TRBJ2-7	CASSLSGTKREPYF	TGTGCCAGCAGTTTATCCGGGACGAAGCGGGAGCCGTACTTC
NA	TRBV9	NA	TRBJ1-3	CASSVPGAGNTIYF	TGTGCCAGCAGCGTCCCCGGGGCTGGAAACACCATATATTTT
TRBD2	TRBV27	NA	TRBJ2-7	CASSSEAGVPYEQYF	TGTGCCAGCAGTTCAGAGGCGGGAGTCCCCTACGAGCAGTACTTC
NA	TRBV5-4	NA	TRBJ2-2	CASSLSGGRDTGELFF	TGTGCCAGCAGCTTGTCGGGGGGCAGAGACACCGGGGAGCTGTTTTTT
NA	TRBV11-2	NA	TRBJ1-6	CASSLRVEGNNSPLHF	TGTGCCAGCAGCTTAAGGGTCGAGGGAAATAATTCACCCCTCCACTTT
TRBD2	TRBV27	NA	TRBJ2-7	CASRSSGVSSYEQYF	TGTGCCAGCAGGTCTAGCGGGGTTAGCTCCTACGAGCAGTACTTC
TRBD1	TRBV25-1	NA	TRBJ1-1	CASSSNRGPAEAFF	TGTGCCAGCAGTTCAAACAGGGGGCCCGCTGAAGCTTTCTTT
NA	TRBV2	NA	TRBJ1-2	CASSPLLAGKDYGYTF	TGTGCCAGCAGTCCACTTCTGGCAGGGAAGGACTATGGCTACACCTTC
TRBD2	TRBV5-1	NA	TRBJ2-2	CASSGGLAGVSNTGELFF	TGCGCCAGCAGCGGCGGACTAGCGGGGGTCTCGAACACCGGGGAGCTGTTTTTT
TRBD2	TRBV7-6	NA	TRBJ2-7	CASSLGAGGSYEQYF	TGTGCCAGCAGCTTAGGAGCGGGAGGTTCCTACGAGCAGTACTTC
NA	TRBV10-1	once	TRBJ1-1	CASSEFRQENTEAFF	TGCGCCAGCAGTGAGTTCCGACAGGAGAACACTGAAGCTTTCTTT
TRBD1	TRBV7-9	NA	TRBJ1-2	CASSPDRGYGYPF	TGTGCCAGCAGCCCTGACAGGGGCTATGGCTACCCCTTC
TRBD1	TRBV4-3	few	TRBJ1-6	CASSRTVPGGMDSPLHF	TGCGCCAGCAGCCGCACTGTCCCAGGGGGCATGGATTCACCCCTCCACTTT
NA	TRBV28	NA	TRBJ2-7	CASGTGSPFYEQYF	TGTGCCAGCGGTACAGGAAGCCCTTTTTACGAGCAGTACTTC
TRBD2	TRBV7-2	NA	TRBJ2-1	CASSRRTSGLYNEQFF	TGTGCCAGCAGCCGTAGGACTAGCGGTCTCTACAATGAGCAGTTCTTC
NA	TRBV6-6	NA	TRBJ1-5	CASSYYSVSSNQPQHF	TGTGCCAGCAGTTACTATTCAGTTTCAAGCAATCAGCCCCAGCATTTT
TRBD1	TRBV4-3	few	TRBJ2-7	CASSKTDRGPSVEQYF	TGCGCCAGCAGCAAGACGGACAGGGGCCCGTCCGTCGAGCAGTACTTC
NA	TRBV6-1	NA	TRBJ2-1	CASSGVILAHDNEQFF	TGTGCCAGCAGTGGGGTTATACTAGCACATGACAATGAGCAGTTCTTC
NA	TRBV30	NA	TRBJ2-7	CAWNAGYSYEQYF	TGTGCCTGGAATGCCGGGTACTCCTACGAGCAGTACTTC
TRBD1	TRBV11-1	NA	TRBJ2-7	CASSPPTGTGQDEQYF	TGTGCCAGCAGCCCTCCCACCGGGACGGGACAGGACGAGCAGTACTTC
NA	TRBV19	few	TRBJ2-6	CASSRLASPGANVLTF	TGTGCCAGTAGTCGGCTAGCCTCCCCGGGGGCCAACGTCCTGACTTTC
NA	TRBV30	NA	TRBJ1-1	CAWSWQGNTEAFF	TGTGCCTGGAGTTGGCAGGGGAACACTGAAGCTTTCTTT
NA	TRBV28	NA	TRBJ2-7	CASRGSPYEQYF	TGTGCCAGCAGGGGGAGCCCTTACGAGCAGTACTTC
NA	TRBV28	NA	TRBJ1-2	CASNSQAFWYGYTF	TGTGCCAGCAACTCACAGGCTTTCTGGTATGGCTACACCTTC
TRBD1	TRBV5-4	NA	TRBJ1-3	CASSKTGTGGNTIYF	TGTGCCAGCAGCAAGACAGGGACCGGCGGAAACACCATATATTTT
NA	TRBV7-9	NA	TRBJ2-7	CASNWGERGEQYF	TGTGCCAGCAACTGGGGGGAACGAGGGGAGCAGTACTTC
TRBD2	TRBV5-1	NA	TRBJ2-3	CASRVAGATDTQYF	TGCGCCAGCAGGGTAGCGGGAGCGACAGATACGCAGTATTTT
NA	TRBV2	NA	TRBJ1-6	CASSEVGAQGSPLHF	TGTGCCAGCAGTGAAGTCGGAGCACAGGGTTCACCCCTCCACTTT
NA	TRBV5-6	NA	TRBJ2-7	CASSPGGAFEQYF	TGTGCCAGCAGCCCCGGTGGGGCGTTCGAGCAGTACTTC
NA	TRBV6-4	NA	TRBJ1-1	CASSVRGGENTEAFF	TGTGCCAGCAGTGTCAGGGGAGGGGAGAACACTGAAGCTTTCTTT
TRBD1	TRBV19	NA	TRBJ2-7	CASSMVPGGDEQYF	TGTGCCAGTAGTATGGTCCCAGGGGGCGACGAGCAGTACTTC
TRBD1	TRBV19	NA	TRBJ2-2	CASSPTGWTGGEKLWNTGELFF	TGTGCCAGTAGTCCCACCGGGTGGACAGGGGGCGAGAAGTTATGGAACACCGGGGAGCTGTTTTTT
TRBD1	TRBV15	NA	TRBJ2-7	CATSRDAGDRDYEQYF	TGTGCCACCAGCAGAGATGCAGGGGACAGAGACTACGAGCAGTACTTC
TRBD2	TRBV6-4	NA	TRBJ2-7	CASSYLADPSYEQYF	TGTGCCAGCAGCTACCTAGCGGACCCCTCCTACGAGCAGTACTTC
TRBD2	TRBV2	NA	TRBJ2-2	CASSVLAGGRAANTGELFF	TGTGCCAGCAGCGTACTAGCGGGAGGGCGTGCAGCGAACACCGGGGAGCTGTTTTTT